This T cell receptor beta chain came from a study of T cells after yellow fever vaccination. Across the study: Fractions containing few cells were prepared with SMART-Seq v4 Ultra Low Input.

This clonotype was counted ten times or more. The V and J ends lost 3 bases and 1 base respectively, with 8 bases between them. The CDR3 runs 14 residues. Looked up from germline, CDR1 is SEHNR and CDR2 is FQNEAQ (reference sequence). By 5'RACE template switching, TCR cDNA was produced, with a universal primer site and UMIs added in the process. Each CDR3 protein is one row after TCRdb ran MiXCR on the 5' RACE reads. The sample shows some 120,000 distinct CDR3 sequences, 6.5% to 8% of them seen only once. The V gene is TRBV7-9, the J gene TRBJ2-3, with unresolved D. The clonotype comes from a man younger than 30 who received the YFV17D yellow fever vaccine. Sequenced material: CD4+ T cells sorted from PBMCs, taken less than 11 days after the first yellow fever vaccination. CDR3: CASSFGLGTDTQYF. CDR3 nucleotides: TGTGCCAGCAGCTTCGGCCTGGGCACAGATACGCAGTATTTT.